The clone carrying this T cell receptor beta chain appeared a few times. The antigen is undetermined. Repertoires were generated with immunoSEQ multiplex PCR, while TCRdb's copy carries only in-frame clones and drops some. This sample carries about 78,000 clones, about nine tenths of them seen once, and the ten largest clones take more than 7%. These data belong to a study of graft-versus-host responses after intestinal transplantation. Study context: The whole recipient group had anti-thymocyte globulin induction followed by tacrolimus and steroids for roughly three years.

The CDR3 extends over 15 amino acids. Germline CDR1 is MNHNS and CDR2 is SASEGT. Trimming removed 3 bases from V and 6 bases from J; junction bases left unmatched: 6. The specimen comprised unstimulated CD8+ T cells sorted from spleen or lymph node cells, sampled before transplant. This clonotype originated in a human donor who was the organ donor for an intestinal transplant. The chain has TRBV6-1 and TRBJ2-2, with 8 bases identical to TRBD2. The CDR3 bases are TGTGCCAGCAGTGATGGAGTAGCGGGGTCCGGGGAGCTGTTTTTT. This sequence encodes CASSDGVAGSGELFF.